The 24 T cell receptor beta chains below come from one sample, sequenced in a study of OX40 agonist ivuxolimab in advanced cancers. Profiled with immunoSEQ multiplex PCR; TCRdb holds only in-frame clones, not every one. The sample shows 77,000 or so clones, 85% to 95% of them seen only once. Sequencing used CD4+ or CD8+ T cells sorted from blood, obtained in a trial of the OX40 agonist ivuxolimab. The receptors were sampled from an adult with an advanced solid tumor such as melanoma, head and neck, liver or kidney cancer.

The rearrangement uses TRBV5-5 and TRBJ2-3; D unresolved. The V gene's germline CDR1 is SGHKS and CDR2 YYEKEE (reference sequence). The V and J ends lost 1 base and 2 bases respectively, with 14 bases between them. The CDR3 length is 16 residues. CDR3 in amino acids: CASSLSFLFNTDTQYF. The CDR3 nucleotides read TGTGCCAGCAGCTTGAGTTTTCTTTTCAACACAGATACGCAGTATTTT.

This sequence joins TRBV27 and TRBJ2-2, with 7 bases fitting TRBD2. CDR3 length: 17 amino acids. Germline trimming cut 4 bases from V and 4 bases from J; bases unmatched to any gene: 12. Germline CDR1 and CDR2: MNHEY and SMNVEV (reference sequence). The CDR3 DNA follows: TGTGCCAGCAGTTCCTCCGCGGGGGATAGAGGCACCGGGGAGCTGTTTTTT. Amino acids: CASSSSAGDRGTGELFF.

The DNA of the CDR3 is TGTGCCAGCAGTACCGGAGAGTCTTACGAGCAGTACTTC. This codes for CASSTGESYEQYF. V and J are TRBV25-1 and TRBJ2-7, with D unresolved. The germline V gene encodes CDR1 MGHDK and CDR2 SYGVNS. V gave up 5 bases and J gave up 4 bases, with 12 bases separating them. The CDR3 sequence is 13 residues long.

The chain carries TRBV7-2 and TRBJ1-1; the match to TRBD1 covers 9 bases. The germline CDR1 and CDR2 sequences are SGHTA and FQGNSA. V trimming: 2 bases; J trimming: 3 bases; junction bases outside the gene matches: 7. This CDR3 spans 16 amino acids. CDR3 DNA: TGTGCCAGCAGCTTATATGGGACAGGGTGGGACACTGAAGCTTTCTTT. Its protein is CASSLYGTGWDTEAFF.

The chain employs TRBV10-3 and TRBJ1-4; 9 positions agree with TRBD1. Germline CDR1 reads ENHRY; CDR2 reads SYGVKD. The trim removed 10 bases at V and 8 bases at J, leaving 8 bases unmatched. The CDR3 is made up of 13 amino acids. This CDR3 is CATRDRVGEKLFF. The CDR3 nucleotides are TGTGCCACTCGGGACAGGGTTGGAGAAAAACTGTTTTTT.

This clone was recorded only once. This chain links TRBV7-6 with TRBJ2-3, with unresolved D. Trimming removed 3 bases from V and 2 bases from J, with 3 bases in between. Germline V gene data show CDR1 as SGHVS and CDR2 as FNYEAQ. The CDR3 is 12 amino acids. CDR3 protein: CASSFHTDTQYF. CDR3 nucleotides: TGTGCCAGCAGCTTCCACACAGATACGCAGTATTTT. The variable domain in full, completed from reference TRBV7-6 and TRBJ2-3, reads GAGVSQSPRYKVTKRGQDVALRCDPISGHVSLYWYRQALGQGPEFLTYFNYEAQQDKSGLPNDRFSAERPEGSISTLTIQRTEQRDSAMYRCASSFHTDTQYFGPGTRLTVL.

V is TRBV5-1 and J is TRBJ2-7; the D gene is possibly TRBD2 (6 bases). The germline V gene has CDR1 SGHRS and CDR2 YFSETQ. V lost 4 bases to trimming and J lost 0 bases, with 14 bases between them. CDR3 length: 15 amino acids. CDR3 in amino acids: CASSLGTPSSYEQYF. In nucleotides, the CDR3 is TGCGCCAGCAGCCTAGGGACTCCTAGCTCCTACGAGCAGTACTTC.

V is TRBV29-1 and J is TRBJ2-1; TRBD1 aligns across 8 bases. This CDR3 has 16 amino acids. Germline values: CDR1 SQVTM, CDR2 ANQGSEA. Trimming at V came to 1 base and at J to 7 bases, leaving 12 bases not matched to a gene. CDR3 sequence: CSVEVKDRVSPNEQFF. The CDR3, as DNA: TGCAGCGTTGAAGTAAAGGACAGGGTTTCCCCAAATGAGCAGTTCTTC.

The V gene is TRBV5-1, the J gene TRBJ1-1; TRBD1 agrees at 11 bases. The J segment lost 0 bases and the V segment lost 2 bases, leaving 6 bases of the junction unmatched. Germline lookup yields CDR1 SGHRS and CDR2 YFSETQ. This CDR3 spans 17 amino acids. CDR3 bases: TGCGCCAGCAGCTTTCGAGGACAGGGGGCCCTGAACACTGAAGCTTTCTTT. It codes for CASSFRGQGALNTEAFF. Complete variable domain (other parts from reference TRBV5-1 and TRBJ1-1): KAGVTQTPRYLIKTRGQQVTLSCSPISGHRSVSWYQQTPGQGLQFLFEYFSETQRNKGNFPGRFSGRQFSNSRSEMNVSTLELGDSALYLCASSFRGQGALNTEAFFGQGTRLTVV.

The chain combines TRBV7-3 with TRBJ1-1; D remains ambiguous. Germline CDR1 SGHTA, CDR2 FQGTGA. The CDR3 loop spans 16 amino acids. Trimming took off 8 bases at V and 3 bases at J, with 22 bases between the two ends. The CDR3 nucleotides read TGTGCCAGCGGAGAAGGCGGTGCGGACGGGGACACTGAAGCTTTCTTT. This translates into CASGEGGADGDTEAFF.

The chain is built from TRBV4-2 and TRBJ2-2; no firm D call. The V end was cut by 2 bases, the J end by 6 bases, with 16 bases between. This CDR3 has 16 residues. Germline V CDR1 and CDR2: LGHNA, YNFKEQ. Here the CDR3 reads CASSQPHGERPGELFF. The CDR3 DNA is TGTGCCAGCAGCCAACCGCATGGTGAACGTCCCGGGGAGCTGTTTTTT.

The J gene is TRBJ2-7, the V gene TRBV4-3; 11 bases map to TRBD1. Germline-derived CDR1 and CDR2 are LGHNA and YSLEER. With 4 bases clipped from V and 1 base from J, the junction kept 3 bases outside the gene matches. The CDR3 extends over 15 amino acids. CDR3 bases: TGCGCCAGCAGCCTAGGGACAGGGGGTTCCTACGAGCAGTACTTC. It is translated as CASSLGTGGSYEQYF.

The chain has TRBV5-1 and TRBJ2-7; D might be TRBD2 (6 bases). The ends were cut back, 4 bases at V and 4 bases at J, with 21 bases in the middle. The germline gives CDR1 SGHRS, CDR2 YFSETQ. CDR3 length equals 16 residues. CDR3 sequence: CASSPGDWGINYEQYF. The CDR3 DNA reads TGCGCCAGCAGCCCGGGGGACTGGGGGATCAATTACGAGCAGTACTTC.

V and J are TRBV4-1 and TRBJ1-1; no definite D call. Trimming pared 0 bases from V and 0 bases from J, leaving 8 bases between. Per germline, CDR1 MGHRA and CDR2 YSYEKL. The CDR3 has 15 residues. The DNA for the CDR3 is TGCGCCAGCAGCCAAGAGCCACTTATGAACACTGAAGCTTTCTTT. This translates into CASSQEPLMNTEAFF.

The chain joins TRBV13 to TRBJ2-7, with D perhaps given as TRBD1 or TRBD2 (5 bases each). Germline V gene lookup returns CDR1 PRHDT and CDR2 FYEKMQ (reference sequence). The CDR3 extends over 13 amino acids. Trimming cost V 5 bases and J 3 bases, with 11 bases left between them. The CDR3 region has the DNA TGTGCCAGCAGCCTCGGGACCATCTACGAGCAGTACTTC. It yields the protein CASSLGTIYEQYF.

J is TRBJ2-1 and V is TRBV6-6; D gene uncertain. The ends were cut back, 4 bases at V and 7 bases at J, with 11 bases in the middle. Germline V CDR1 and CDR2: MNHNY, SVGAGI (reference sequence). This CDR3 is 13 amino acids long. In nucleotides, the CDR3 is TGTGCCAGCAGTTTGGGCCAAGGGAATGAGCAGTTCTTC. Translation gives CASSLGQGNEQFF.

This chain uses TRBV7-6 with TRBJ1-2; D is undetermined. This CDR3 is 12 amino acids long. Trimming took off 1 base at V and 8 bases at J, with 8 bases between the two ends. Germline CDR1 and CDR2: SGHVS and FNYEAQ. CDR3 protein: CASSLGAAGYTF. DNA for the CDR3: TGTGCCAGCAGCTTAGGGGCGGCGGGCTACACCTTC.

The chain couples TRBV6-4 to TRBJ2-3; D tentatively fits TRBD1 or TRBD2 (5 bases each). V lost 2 bases and J lost 2, with 11 bases in between. This CDR3 contains 15 residues. Looked up from germline, CDR1 is MRHNA and CDR2 is SNTAGT. The CDR3 here is CASSDGGSPTDTQYF. The CDR3 bases are TGTGCCAGCAGTGACGGGGGAAGTCCCACAGATACGCAGTATTTT.

The genes are TRBV5-6 and TRBJ1-1, with 9 bases aligning to TRBD1. Germline CDR1 reads SGHDT; CDR2 reads YYEEEE. The CDR3 sequence is 16 residues long. J lost 2 bases, V lost 4 bases, and 9 bases had no gene match. CDR3 nucleotide sequence: TGTGCCAGCAGCGACCCGGGACAGGGAGTAAACACTGAAGCTTTCTTT. It yields the protein CASSDPGQGVNTEAFF.

The genes are TRBV12-5 and TRBJ2-7; TRBD1 matches at 11 bases. The germline CDR1 and CDR2 sequences are LGHNT and FRNRAP. Unmatched junction bases numbered 6, after V lost 7 bases and J lost 4 bases. The CDR3 covers 14 residues. The CDR3 loop reads CASDSRDRGYEQYF. CDR3 in DNA: TGTGCTAGTGATAGCCGGGACAGGGGGTACGAGCAGTACTTC.

V usage is TRBV7-9 and J usage is TRBJ2-3; possibly TRBD2 for D (5 bases). Germline lookup yields CDR1 SEHNR and CDR2 FQNEAQ (reference sequence). V was pared by 3 bases and J by 1 base, with 11 bases between. The length of the CDR3 is 15 residues. The CDR3 loop is CASSFSLGGTDTQYF. The CDR3 nucleotides are TGTGCCAGCAGCTTTTCTTTGGGAGGCACAGATACGCAGTATTTT.

The DNA for the CDR3 is TGTGCCAGCAGCTCCGGACAGGCTAGCAATCAGCCCCAGCATTTT. This codes for CASSSGQASNQPQHF. The J gene is TRBJ1-5, the V gene TRBV5-8; 7 positions agree with TRBD1. The CDR3 covers 15 residues. Germline V gives CDR1 SGHTS, CDR2 YDEGEE. Losses at the gene ends were 3 bases for V and 0 bases for J; bases not matched to a gene: 3. Variable domain in full (rest from reference TRBV5-8 and TRBJ1-5): EAGVTQSPTHLIKTRGQQATLRCSPISGHTSVYWYQQALGLGLQFLLWYDEGEERNRGNFPPRFSGRQFPNYSSELNVNALELEDSALYLCASSSGQASNQPQHFGDGTRLSIL.

CDR3 coding DNA: TGCGCCAGCAGACCACTGACGCGGGGGGACACAGATACGCAGTATTTT. It yields the protein CASRPLTRGDTDTQYF. The chain employs TRBV10-2 and TRBJ2-3, with 8 bases aligning to TRBD2. This CDR3 is 16 amino acids long. Germline V gene sequence: CDR1 WSHSY, CDR2 SAAADI. J was trimmed by 2 bases and V by 6 bases; bases with no gene match: 10.

The chain recombines TRBV29-1 with TRBJ1-2, with TRBD1 as a possible D gene (6 bases). V lost 1 base to trimming and J lost 5 bases, with 8 bases between them. Germline CDR1 and CDR2: SQVTM and ANQGSEA. The CDR3 is 12 amino acids. In DNA form, the CDR3 reads TGCAGCGTTGAAGGTCAGGGGTATGGCTACACCTTC. Translated, it gives CSVEGQGYGYTF.